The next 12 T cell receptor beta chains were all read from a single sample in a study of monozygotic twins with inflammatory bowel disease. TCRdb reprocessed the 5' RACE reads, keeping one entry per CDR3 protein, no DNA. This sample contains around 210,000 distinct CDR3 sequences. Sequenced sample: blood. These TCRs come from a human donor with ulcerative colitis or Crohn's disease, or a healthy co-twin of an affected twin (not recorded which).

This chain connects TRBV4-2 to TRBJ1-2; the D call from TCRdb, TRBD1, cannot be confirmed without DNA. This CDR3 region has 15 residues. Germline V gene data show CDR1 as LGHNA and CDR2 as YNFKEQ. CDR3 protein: CASSQVEGADYGYTF.

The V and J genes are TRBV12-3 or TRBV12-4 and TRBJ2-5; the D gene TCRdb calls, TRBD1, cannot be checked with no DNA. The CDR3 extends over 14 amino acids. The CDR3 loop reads CASSPGTGSETQYF.

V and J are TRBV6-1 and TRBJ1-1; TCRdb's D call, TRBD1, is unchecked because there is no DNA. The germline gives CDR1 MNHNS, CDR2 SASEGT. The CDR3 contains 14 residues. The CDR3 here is CASSDQGGRTEAFF.

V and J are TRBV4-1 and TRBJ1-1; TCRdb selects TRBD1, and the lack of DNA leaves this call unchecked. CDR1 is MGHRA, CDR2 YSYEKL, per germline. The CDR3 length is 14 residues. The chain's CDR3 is CASSQLQGATEAFF.

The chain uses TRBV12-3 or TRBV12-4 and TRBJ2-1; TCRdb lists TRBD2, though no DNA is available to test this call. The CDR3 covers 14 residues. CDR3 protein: CASKRTSAYNEQFF.

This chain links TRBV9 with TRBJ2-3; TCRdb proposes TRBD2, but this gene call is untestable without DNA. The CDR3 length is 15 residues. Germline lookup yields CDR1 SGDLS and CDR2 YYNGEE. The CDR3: CASSPRDGLTDTQYF.

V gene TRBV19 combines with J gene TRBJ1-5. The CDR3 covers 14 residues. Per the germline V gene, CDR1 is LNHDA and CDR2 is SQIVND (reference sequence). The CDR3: CASRPTLRDQPQHF.

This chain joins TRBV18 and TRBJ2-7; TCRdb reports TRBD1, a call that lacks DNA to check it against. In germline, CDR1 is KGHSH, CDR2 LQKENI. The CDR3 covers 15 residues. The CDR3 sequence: CASSPPSADSYEQYF.

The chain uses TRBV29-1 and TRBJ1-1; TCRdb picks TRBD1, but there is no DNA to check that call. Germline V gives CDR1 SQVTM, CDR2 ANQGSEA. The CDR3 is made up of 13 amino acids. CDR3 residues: CSARKETDLEAFF.

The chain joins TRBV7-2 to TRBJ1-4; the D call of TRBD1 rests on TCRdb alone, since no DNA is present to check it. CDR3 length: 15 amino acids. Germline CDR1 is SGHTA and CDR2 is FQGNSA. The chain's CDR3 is CASSLQGQVNEKLFF.

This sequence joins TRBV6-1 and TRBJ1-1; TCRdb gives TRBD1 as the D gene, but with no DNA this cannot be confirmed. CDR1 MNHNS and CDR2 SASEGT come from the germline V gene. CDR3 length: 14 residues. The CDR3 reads CASSPLFLNTEAFF.

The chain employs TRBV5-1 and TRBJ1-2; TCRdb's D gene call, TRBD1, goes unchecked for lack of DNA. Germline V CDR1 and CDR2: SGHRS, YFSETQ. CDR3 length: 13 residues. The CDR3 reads CASSSRGNYGYTF. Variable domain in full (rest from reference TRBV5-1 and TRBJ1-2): KAGVTQTPRYLIKTRGQQVTLSCSPISGHRSVSWYQQTPGQGLQFLFEYFSETQRNKGNFPGRFSGRQFSNSRSEMNVSTLELGDSALYLCASSSRGNYGYTFGSGTRLTVV.